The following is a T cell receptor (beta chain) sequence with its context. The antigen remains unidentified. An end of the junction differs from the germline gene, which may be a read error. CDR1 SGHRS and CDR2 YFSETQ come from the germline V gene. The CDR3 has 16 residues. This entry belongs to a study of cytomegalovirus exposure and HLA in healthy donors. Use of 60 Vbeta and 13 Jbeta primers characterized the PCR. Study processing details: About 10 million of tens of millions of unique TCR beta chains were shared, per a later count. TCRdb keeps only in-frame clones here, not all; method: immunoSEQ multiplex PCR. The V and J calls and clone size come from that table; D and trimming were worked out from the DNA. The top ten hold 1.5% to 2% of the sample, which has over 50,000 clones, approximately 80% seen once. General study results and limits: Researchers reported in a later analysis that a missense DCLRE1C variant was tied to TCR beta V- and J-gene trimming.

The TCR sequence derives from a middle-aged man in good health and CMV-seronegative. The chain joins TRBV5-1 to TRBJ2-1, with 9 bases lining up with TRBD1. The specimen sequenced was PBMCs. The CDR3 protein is CAGSLRTGAKLGEQFF. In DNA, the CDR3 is TGCGCCGGCAGCCTGAGGACAGGGGCAAAATTAGGTGAGCAGTTCTTC.